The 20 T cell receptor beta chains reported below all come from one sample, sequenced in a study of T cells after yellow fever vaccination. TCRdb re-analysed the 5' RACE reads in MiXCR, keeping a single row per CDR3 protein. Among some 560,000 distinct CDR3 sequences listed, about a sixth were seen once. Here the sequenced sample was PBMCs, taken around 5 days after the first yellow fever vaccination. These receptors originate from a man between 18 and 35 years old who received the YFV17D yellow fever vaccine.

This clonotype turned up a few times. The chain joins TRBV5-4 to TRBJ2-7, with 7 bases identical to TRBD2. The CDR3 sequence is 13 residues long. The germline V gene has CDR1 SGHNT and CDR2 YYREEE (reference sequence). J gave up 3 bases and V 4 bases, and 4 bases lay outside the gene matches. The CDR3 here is CASSPGTIYEQYF. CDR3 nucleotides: TGTGCCAGCAGCCCTGGGACTATCTACGAGCAGTACTTC.

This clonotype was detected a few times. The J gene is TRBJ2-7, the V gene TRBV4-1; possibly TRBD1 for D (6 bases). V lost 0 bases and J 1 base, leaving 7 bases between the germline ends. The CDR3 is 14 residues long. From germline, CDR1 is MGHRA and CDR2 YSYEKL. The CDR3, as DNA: TGCGCCAGCAGCCAAGAGGACAGTTCCTACGAGCAGTACGTC. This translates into CASSQEDSSYEQYV.

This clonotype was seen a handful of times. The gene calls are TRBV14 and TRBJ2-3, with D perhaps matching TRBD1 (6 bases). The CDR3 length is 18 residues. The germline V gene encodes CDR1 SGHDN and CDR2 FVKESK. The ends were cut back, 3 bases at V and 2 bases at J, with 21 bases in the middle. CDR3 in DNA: TGTGCCAGCAGCCACACGAAGCCACCTGGGGGCCCCACAGATACGCAGTATTTT. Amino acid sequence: CASSHTKPPGGPTDTQYF.

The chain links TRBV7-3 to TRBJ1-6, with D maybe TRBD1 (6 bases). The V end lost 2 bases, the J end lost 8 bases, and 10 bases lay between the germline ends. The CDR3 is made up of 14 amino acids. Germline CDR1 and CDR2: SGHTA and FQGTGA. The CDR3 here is CASSLQGRDSPLHF. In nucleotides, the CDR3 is TGTGCCAGCAGCTTACAGGGGAGGGATTCACCCCTCCACTTT.

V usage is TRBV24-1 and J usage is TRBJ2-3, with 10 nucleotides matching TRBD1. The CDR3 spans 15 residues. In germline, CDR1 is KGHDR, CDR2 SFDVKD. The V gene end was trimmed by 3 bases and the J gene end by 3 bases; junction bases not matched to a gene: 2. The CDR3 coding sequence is TGTGCCACCAGTGATAGGGACAGGGGTACAGATACGCAGTATTTT. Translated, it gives CATSDRDRGTDTQYF.

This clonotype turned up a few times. CDR3 DNA sequence: TGTGCCAGCAGCGTGATGGACAGTTCCACTGAAGCTTTCTTT. Its translation is CASSVMDSSTEAFF. This chain uses TRBV7-9 with TRBJ1-1, with D perhaps TRBD1 (6 bases). The V and J ends lost 5 bases and 4 bases respectively, with 14 bases between them. This CDR3 contains 14 residues. Germline values: CDR1 SEHNR, CDR2 FQNEAQ (reference sequence).

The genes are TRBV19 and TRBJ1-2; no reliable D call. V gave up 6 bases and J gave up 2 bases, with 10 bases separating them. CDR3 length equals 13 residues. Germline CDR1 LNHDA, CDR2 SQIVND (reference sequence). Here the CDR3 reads CASRREENYGYTF. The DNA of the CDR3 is TGTGCCAGTAGACGGGAGGAGAACTATGGCTACACCTTC.

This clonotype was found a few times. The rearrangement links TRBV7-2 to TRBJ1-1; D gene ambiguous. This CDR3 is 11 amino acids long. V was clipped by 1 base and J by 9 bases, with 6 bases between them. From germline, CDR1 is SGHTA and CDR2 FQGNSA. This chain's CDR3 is CASSLGIQAFF. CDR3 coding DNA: TGTGCCAGCAGCTTAGGCATCCAAGCTTTCTTT. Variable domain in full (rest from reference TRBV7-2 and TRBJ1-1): GAGVSQSPSNKVTEKGKDVELRCDPISGHTALYWYRQSLGQGLEFLIYFQGNSAPDKSGLPSDRFSAERTGGSVSTLTIQRTQQEDSAVYLCASSLGIQAFFGQGTRLTVV.

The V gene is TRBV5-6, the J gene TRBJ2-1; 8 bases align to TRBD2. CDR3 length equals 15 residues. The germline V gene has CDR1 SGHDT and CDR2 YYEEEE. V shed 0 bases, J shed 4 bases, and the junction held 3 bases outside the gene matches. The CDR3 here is CASSLAGLAYNEQFF. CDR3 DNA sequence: TGTGCCAGCAGCTTGGCCGGACTAGCATACAATGAGCAGTTCTTC.

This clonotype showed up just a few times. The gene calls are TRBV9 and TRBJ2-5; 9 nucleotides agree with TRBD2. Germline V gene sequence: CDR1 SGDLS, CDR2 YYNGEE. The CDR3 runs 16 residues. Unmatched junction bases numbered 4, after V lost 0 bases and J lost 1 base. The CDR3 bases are TGTGCCAGCAGCGTAGGACTAGCGGTGGGCCAAGAGACCCAGTACTTC. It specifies CASSVGLAVGQETQYF.

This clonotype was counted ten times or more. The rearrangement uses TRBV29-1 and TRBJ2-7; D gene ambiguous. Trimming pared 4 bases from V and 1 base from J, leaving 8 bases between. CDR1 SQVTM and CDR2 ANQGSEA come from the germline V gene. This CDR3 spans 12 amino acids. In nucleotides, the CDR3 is TGCAGCGTTGGGGATACATCCTACGAGCAGTACTTC. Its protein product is CSVGDTSYEQYF.

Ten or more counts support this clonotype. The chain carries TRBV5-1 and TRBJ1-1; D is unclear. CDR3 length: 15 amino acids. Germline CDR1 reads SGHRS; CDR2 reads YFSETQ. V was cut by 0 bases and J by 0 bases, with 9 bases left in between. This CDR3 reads CASSLGQPLNTEAFF. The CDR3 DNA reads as TGCGCCAGCAGCTTGGGACAACCATTGAACACTGAAGCTTTCTTT. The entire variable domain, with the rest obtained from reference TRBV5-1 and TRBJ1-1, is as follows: KAGVTQTPRYLIKTRGQQVTLSCSPISGHRSVSWYQQTPGQGLQFLFEYFSETQRNKGNFPGRFSGRQFSNSRSEMNVSTLELGDSALYLCASSLGQPLNTEAFFGQGTRLTVV.

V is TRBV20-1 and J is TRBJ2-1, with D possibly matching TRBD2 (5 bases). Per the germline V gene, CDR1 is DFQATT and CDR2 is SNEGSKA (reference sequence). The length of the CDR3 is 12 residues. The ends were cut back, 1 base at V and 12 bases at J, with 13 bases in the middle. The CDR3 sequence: CSARGTGIGQFF. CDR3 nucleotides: TGCAGTGCTAGAGGTACCGGGATTGGGCAGTTCTTC.

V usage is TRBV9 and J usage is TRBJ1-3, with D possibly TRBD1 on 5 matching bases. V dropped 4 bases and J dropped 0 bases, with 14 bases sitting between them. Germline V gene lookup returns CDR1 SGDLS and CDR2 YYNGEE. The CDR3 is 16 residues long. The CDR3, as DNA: TGTGCCAGCAGCCAGCGACCTCAGGGCTCTGGAAACACCATATATTTT. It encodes CASSQRPQGSGNTIYF.

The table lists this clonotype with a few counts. Here the CDR3 DNA reads TGTGCCAGCAGCCAAATTGGGACTAGGGCTGAGACCCAGTACTTC. It encodes CASSQIGTRAETQYF. The rearrangement uses TRBV4-2 and TRBJ2-5; TRBD2 aligns across 8 bases. V shed 2 bases, J shed 5 bases, and the junction held 7 bases outside the gene matches. CDR1 LGHNA and CDR2 YNFKEQ come from the germline V gene. This CDR3 is 15 amino acids long.

The CDR3 loop reads CASSYAGNTEAFF. CDR3 bases: TGTGCCAGCAGTTACGCGGGGAACACTGAAGCTTTCTTT. The chain has TRBV6-5 and TRBJ1-1; no definite D call. Trimming pared 2 bases from V and 1 base from J, leaving 5 bases between. The CDR3 covers 13 residues. Germline CDR1 MNHEY, CDR2 SVGAGI.

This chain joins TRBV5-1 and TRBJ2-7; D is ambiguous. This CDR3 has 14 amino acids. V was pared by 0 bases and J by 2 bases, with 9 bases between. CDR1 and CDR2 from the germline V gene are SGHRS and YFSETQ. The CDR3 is CASSLALDPYEQYF. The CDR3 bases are TGCGCCAGCAGCTTGGCGTTAGATCCCTACGAGCAGTACTTC. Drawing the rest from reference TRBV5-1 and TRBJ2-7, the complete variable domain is KAGVTQTPRYLIKTRGQQVTLSCSPISGHRSVSWYQQTPGQGLQFLFEYFSETQRNKGNFPGRFSGRQFSNSRSEMNVSTLELGDSALYLCASSLALDPYEQYFGPGTRLTVT.

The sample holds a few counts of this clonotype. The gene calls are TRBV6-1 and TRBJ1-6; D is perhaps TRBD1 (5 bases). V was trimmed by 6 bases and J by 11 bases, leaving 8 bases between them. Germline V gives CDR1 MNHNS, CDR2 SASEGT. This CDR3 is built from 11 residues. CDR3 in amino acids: CASSEGPPLHF. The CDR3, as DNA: TGTGCCAGCAGCGAGGGACCACCCCTCCACTTT.

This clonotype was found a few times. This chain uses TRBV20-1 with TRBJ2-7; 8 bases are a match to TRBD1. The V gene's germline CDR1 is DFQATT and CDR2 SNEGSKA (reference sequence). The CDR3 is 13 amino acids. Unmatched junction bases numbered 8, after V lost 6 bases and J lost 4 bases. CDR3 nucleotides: TGCAGTGCGAGCACAGGGGGTAGATACGAGCAGTACGTC. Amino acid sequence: CSASTGGRYEQYV.

In DNA, the CDR3 is TGTGCCTGGGGCCTCAACACTGAAGCTTTCTTT. Translating it yields CAWGLNTEAFF. This sequence joins TRBV30 and TRBJ1-1; D not certain. V gave up 5 bases and J gave up 2 bases, with 6 bases separating them. The CDR3 runs 11 residues. CDR1 GTSNPN and CDR2 SVGIG come from the germline V gene (reference sequence).